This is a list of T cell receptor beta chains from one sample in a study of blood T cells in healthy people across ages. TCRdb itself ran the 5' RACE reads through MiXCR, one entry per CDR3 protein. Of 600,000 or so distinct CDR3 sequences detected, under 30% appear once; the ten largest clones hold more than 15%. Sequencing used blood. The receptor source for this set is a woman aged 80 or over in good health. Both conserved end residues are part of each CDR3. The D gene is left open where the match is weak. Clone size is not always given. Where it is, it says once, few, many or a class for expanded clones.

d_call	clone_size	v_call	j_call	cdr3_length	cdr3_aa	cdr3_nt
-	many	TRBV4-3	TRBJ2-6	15	CASSQDFSGANVLTF	TGCGCCAGCAGCCAGGACTTCTCTGGGGCCAACGTCCTGACTTTC
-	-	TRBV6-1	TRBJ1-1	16	CASSEAEAGPATEAFF	TGTGCCAGCAGTGAAGCCGAGGCAGGGCCGGCCACTGAAGCTTTCTTT
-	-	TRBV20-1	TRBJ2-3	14	CSAQGGASTDTQYF	TGCAGTGCTCAAGGGGGGGCTAGCACAGATACGCAGTATTTT
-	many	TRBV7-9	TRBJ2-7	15	CASSPPRRGRYEQYF	TGTGCCAGCAGCCCCCCTCGCAGGGGCCGCTACGAGCAGTACTTC
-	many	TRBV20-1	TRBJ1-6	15	CSAPGGDPYNSPLHF	TGCAGTGCCCCCGGAGGGGACCCCTATAATTCACCCCTCCACTTT
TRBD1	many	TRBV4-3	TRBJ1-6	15	CASSRDRQRSSPLHF	TGCGCCAGCAGCCGGGACAGGCAAAGGAGTTCACCCCTCCACTTT
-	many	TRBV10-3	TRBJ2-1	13	CAIKASSYNEQFF	TGTGCCATCAAGGCGAGCTCCTACAATGAGCAGTTCTTC
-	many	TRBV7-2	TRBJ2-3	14	CASSPGGAPDTQYF	TGTGCCAGCAGCCCAGGGGGGGCCCCAGATACGCAGTATTTT
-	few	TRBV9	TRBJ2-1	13	CASSVEDYNEQFF	TGTGCCAGCAGCGTAGAAGACTACAATGAGCAGTTCTTC
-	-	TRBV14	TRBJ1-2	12	CASSQGRPTYTF	TGTGCCAGCAGCCAAGGACGGCCTACCTACACCTTC
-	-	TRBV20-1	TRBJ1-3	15	CSARDGEFSGNTIYF	TGCAGTGCTAGAGATGGGGAGTTCTCTGGAAACACCATATATTTT
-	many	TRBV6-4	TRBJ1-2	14	CASSVNRASGGYTF	TGTGCCAGCAGTGTCAACAGGGCATCGGGAGGCTACACCTTC
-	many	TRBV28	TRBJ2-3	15	CASSSPRFGTDTQYF	TGTGCCAGCAGTAGTCCTCGGTTCGGCACAGATACGCAGTATTTT
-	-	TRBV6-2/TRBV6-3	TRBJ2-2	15	CASSSTRRGTGELFF	TGTGCCAGCAGTTCGACTAGGCGAGGCACCGGGGAGCTGTTTTTT
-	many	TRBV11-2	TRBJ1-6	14	CASSTRTPNSPLHF	TGTGCCAGCAGCACCCGGACCCCGAATTCACCCCTCCACTTT
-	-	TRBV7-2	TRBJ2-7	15	CASSFDDGSPYEQYF	TGTGCCAGCAGCTTTGACGACGGATCCCCGTACGAGCAGTACTTC